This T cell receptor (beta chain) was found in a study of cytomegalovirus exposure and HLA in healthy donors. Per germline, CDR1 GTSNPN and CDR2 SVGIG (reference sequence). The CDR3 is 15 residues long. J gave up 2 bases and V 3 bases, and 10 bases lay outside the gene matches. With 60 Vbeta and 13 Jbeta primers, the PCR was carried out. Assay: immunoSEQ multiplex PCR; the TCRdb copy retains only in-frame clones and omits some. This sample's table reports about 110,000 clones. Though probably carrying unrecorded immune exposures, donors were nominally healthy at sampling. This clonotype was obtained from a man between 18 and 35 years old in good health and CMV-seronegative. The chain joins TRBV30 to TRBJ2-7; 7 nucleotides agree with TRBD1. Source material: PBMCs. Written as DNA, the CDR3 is TGTGCCTGGAGAGAAAACAGGGGCAGAGCCTACGAGCAGTACTTC. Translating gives CAWRENRGRAYEQYF.